One sample yielded the 9 T cell receptor beta chains listed below, sequenced in a study of TIL therapy for anti-PD-1-resistant metastatic lung cancer. Time point: pre-treatment sample, taken before nivolumab and TIL therapy. Pleural nodules or supraclavicular lymph nodes made up most of the excised metastases sampled. The libraries were made with immunoSEQ v3. Assay used: immunoSEQ multiplex PCR; TCRdb lists only in-frame clones, some missing. The sample carries approximately 24,000 clones, 72% recorded once. Sequencing used tumor tissue, obtained at baseline. These receptors were taken from a person aged 30 to 80 with non-small cell lung cancer.

V usage is TRBV6-5 and J usage is TRBJ2-3; 7 bases are a match to TRBD1. This CDR3 has 14 amino acids. Unmatched junction bases numbered 8, after V lost 8 bases and J lost 3 bases. CDR1 MNHEY and CDR2 SVGAGI come from the germline V gene. DNA for the CDR3: TGTGCCAGCTCCCGAAGGGGGCTTACAGATACGCAGTATTTT. The encoded protein is CASSRRGLTDTQYF.

This clone was counted between two and nine times. This rearrangement joins TRBV2 to TRBJ2-4; TRBD1 might be the D (5 bases). Between the trimmed V and J ends, which lost 3 bases and 3 bases, there was a span of 18 bases. The CDR3 runs to 17 residues. Germline CDR1 is SNHLY and CDR2 is FYNNEI. The CDR3 sequence is CASSEDAGKSGKNIQYF. As DNA, the CDR3 is TGTGCCAGCAGTGAGGATGCAGGGAAGAGTGGCAAAAACATTCAGTACTTC.

The J gene is TRBJ2-7, the V gene TRBV6-1; D unclear. The CDR3 is made up of 12 amino acids. The germline V and J ends were trimmed by 3 bases and 1 base, with 4 bases remaining between them. Germline CDR1 MNHNS, CDR2 SASEGT. CDR3 nucleotides: TGTGCCAGCAGTGATTGGTCCTACGAGCAGTACTTC. Its translation: CASSDWSYEQYF.

For the CDR3, the DNA is TGTGCCAGCAGTAAAAGGAGGATCTCTGAAGCTTTCTTT. Amino acids: CASSKRRISEAFF. This rearrangement joins TRBV6-5 to TRBJ1-1, with no clear D. Germline CDR1 reads MNHEY; CDR2 reads SVGAGI. Trimming left V 5 bases short and J 6 bases short, with 13 bases between. CDR3 size: 13 residues.

This chain uses TRBV15 with TRBJ2-3; TRBD1 agrees at 9 bases. The germline CDR1 and CDR2 sequences are LNHNV and YYDKDF (reference sequence). The CDR3 runs 17 residues. J was trimmed by 2 bases and V by 3 bases; bases with no gene match: 9. CDR3 sequence (DNA): TGTGCCACCAGCAGGAGGTCCGGGACAGGGAACACAGATACGCAGTATTTT. It translates to CATSRRSGTGNTDTQYF.

This clone has just one count. The rearrangement uses TRBV5-5 and TRBJ1-2; D not resolved. In germline, CDR1 is SGHKS, CDR2 YYEKEE (reference sequence). CDR3 length: 13 residues. The V end was cut by 0 bases, the J end by 1 base, with 4 bases between. CDR3 residues: CASSLDNNYGYTF. The CDR3 DNA reads as TGTGCCAGCAGCTTGGACAATAACTATGGCTACACCTTC.

This chain uses TRBV7-2 with TRBJ2-1, with TRBD2 identical over 10 bases. The CDR3 is made up of 16 amino acids. The ends lost 0 bases at V and 6 bases at J; junction bases unmatched: 5. Germline V gene data show CDR1 as SGHTA and CDR2 as FQGNSA. CDR3 region: CASSLAPSGGPNEQFF. The CDR3 DNA reads TGTGCCAGCAGCTTAGCGCCTAGCGGGGGTCCCAATGAGCAGTTCTTC.

The table lists this clone with a count of one. The gene calls are TRBV28 and TRBJ2-4; 7 bases map to TRBD1. V was pared by 3 bases and J by 1 base, with 6 bases of the junction left unmatched. This CDR3 spans 16 amino acids. CDR1 and CDR2 from the germline V gene are MDHEN and SYDVKM. For the CDR3, the DNA is TGTGCCAGCAGTTTCGGGACAGCTTTCGCCAAAAACATTCAGTACTTC. This codes for CASSFGTAFAKNIQYF.

The V gene is TRBV5-4, the J gene TRBJ2-3; 13 bases match TRBD2. This CDR3 contains 16 residues. V was pared by 1 base and J by 7 bases, with 6 bases of the junction left unmatched. Germline assignment: CDR1 SGHNT and CDR2 YYREEE (reference sequence). The CDR3 bases are TGTGCCAGCAGCTTGCGACTAGCGGGGGGCCGGAATACGCAGTATTTT. Translated, it gives CASSLRLAGGRNTQYF.